These 9 T cell receptor beta chains share one sample of origin, sequenced in a study of T cell responses to AZD1222 COVID-19 vaccine (dated by TCRdb to the early 2020s). The method behind the library was the immunoSEQ multiplex PCR assay. TCRdb limited this immuneACCESS table to in-frame rearrangements with V and J called. A share of clones is missing; checked studies link under half to unresolved V genes, and the rest is unexplained. The sample records 95,000 to 150,000 clones, 88% of which are singletons. The leading ten clones occupy approximately 5.4% of the sample. The time point label of this sample denotes: baseline before first vaccination. Material: peripheral blood, obtained on day 0 of AZD1222 vaccination. The receptors originated from an adult in good health.

V is TRBV19 and J is TRBJ1-1; the D is unclear. This CDR3 has 13 amino acids. Looked up from germline, CDR1 is LNHDA and CDR2 is SQIVND (reference sequence). The V end lost 5 bases, the J end lost 1 base, and 8 bases lay between the germline ends. CDR3 sequence: CASSSQRNTEAFF. DNA for the CDR3: TGTGCCAGTAGTTCACAGCGGAACACTGAAGCTTTCTTT.

The chain carries TRBV4-1 and TRBJ1-1; unclear D gene. This CDR3 is 13 amino acids long. Trimming cost V 1 base and J 4 bases, with 7 bases left between them. Germline V gene sequence: CDR1 MGHRA, CDR2 YSYEKL. The DNA of the CDR3 is TGCGCCAGCAGCCAAGTGCAGGTCACTGAAGCTTTCTTT. Residues: CASSQVQVTEAFF.

This chain joins TRBV6-2 or TRBV6-3 and TRBJ1-2; D is unresolved. V gave up 4 bases and J gave up 4 bases, with 13 bases separating them. Germline CDR1 reads MNHEY; CDR2 reads SVGEGT. CDR3 size: 14 residues. The CDR3 region is CASSSIYSGYGYTF. The CDR3 DNA reads TGTGCCAGCAGTTCCATATACAGTGGCTATGGCTACACCTTC.

The CDR3 spells CASSLNRVDYGYTF. CDR3 nucleotides: TGTGCCAGCAGCCTAAACAGGGTGGACTATGGCTACACCTTC. The chain joins TRBV2 to TRBJ1-2, with D tentatively TRBD1 (6 bases). V was trimmed by 6 bases and J by 3 bases, leaving 14 bases between them. This CDR3 contains 14 residues. Germline V CDR1 and CDR2: SNHLY, FYNNEI.

This chain connects TRBV5-4 to TRBJ1-1, with 8 bases fitting TRBD1. Germline V gives CDR1 SGHNT, CDR2 YYREEE (reference sequence). This CDR3 comprises 13 residues. V gave up 5 bases and J gave up 5 bases; unmatched junction bases: 5. In DNA, the CDR3 is TGTGCCAGCAGACAGGGGGAGGCTACTGAAGCTTTCTTT. It is translated as CASRQGEATEAFF.

The chain has TRBV9 and TRBJ2-5, with D perhaps TRBD2 (5 bases). This CDR3 region has 15 residues. Per the germline V gene, CDR1 is SGDLS and CDR2 is YYNGEE. Trimming cost V 0 bases and J 9 bases, with 18 bases left between them. This CDR3 reads CASSVALGEWEAQYF. The CDR3, as DNA: TGTGCCAGCAGCGTAGCTCTGGGAGAATGGGAAGCCCAGTACTTC.

The rearrangement uses TRBV7-8 and TRBJ2-2, with D perhaps matching TRBD1 (5 bases). This CDR3 spans 13 amino acids. The germline V and J ends were trimmed by 1 base and 6 bases, with 6 bases remaining between them. Germline V lookup: CDR1 SGHVS, CDR2 FQNEAQ. The CDR3 spells CASSLGQPGELFF. CDR3 coding DNA: TGTGCCAGCAGCTTAGGACAGCCCGGGGAGCTGTTTTTT.

V is TRBV7-8 and J is TRBJ1-2; 7 positions match TRBD1. The CDR3 runs 15 residues. V was clipped by 2 bases and J by 1 base; unmatched bases: 4. Germline V gives CDR1 SGHVS, CDR2 FQNEAQ. This chain's CDR3 is CASSLSGGFNYGYTF. The CDR3 bases are TGTGCCAGCAGCTTATCAGGGGGATTTAACTATGGCTACACCTTC.

The V call is TRBV7-9, the J call TRBJ2-1, with 9 nucleotides matching TRBD1. Germline V gene lookup returns CDR1 SEHNR and CDR2 FQNEAQ (reference sequence). The CDR3 consists of 15 residues. The V and J ends lost 5 bases and 5 bases, in that order; junction bases with no gene match: 7. CDR3: CASSVPGQGNNEQFF. CDR3 DNA: TGTGCCAGCAGCGTTCCGGGACAGGGAAACAATGAGCAGTTCTTC.